The 11 T cell receptor beta chains presented below share a single source sample, sequenced in a study of shared clonotypes between healthy human individuals. Clones were sequenced by immunoSEQ multiplex PCR, and TCRdb holds only the in-frame ones, with some missing. The sample comprises about 2 million clones, 95% of which are singletons, and about 0.13% rests with the top ten. Sequencing was performed on naive CD4+ T cells sorted from blood. Subset meaning: CD45RA+ positively selected. The source of these receptors is a man between 18 and 29 years old in good health.

The genes are TRBV7-9 and TRBJ1-3; no definite D call. CDR1 is SEHNR, CDR2 FQNEAQ, per germline (reference sequence). The germline V and J ends were trimmed by 1 base and 0 bases, with 10 bases remaining between them. The CDR3 loop spans 16 amino acids. The CDR3 protein is CASSLVITSSGNTIYF. The CDR3 nucleotides are TGTGCCAGCAGCTTAGTGATCACTAGCTCTGGAAACACCATATATTTT. Full variable domain (remainder filled in from reference TRBV7-9 and TRBJ1-3): DTGVSQNPRHKITKRGQNVTFRCDPISEHNRLYWYRQTLGQGPEFLTYFQNEAQLEKSRLLSDRFSAERPKGSFSTLEIQRTEQGDSAMYLCASSLVITSSGNTIYFGEGSWLTVV.

This rearrangement joins TRBV9 to TRBJ2-7; TRBD2 might be the D (5 bases). V was trimmed by 3 bases and J by 5 bases, leaving 12 bases between them. The CDR3 is 13 amino acids. The V gene's germline CDR1 is SGDLS and CDR2 YYNGEE. The CDR3 spells CASSADLGNEQYF. As DNA, the CDR3 is TGTGCCAGCAGCGCCGACCTCGGGAACGAGCAGTACTTC.

The chain couples TRBV7-2 to TRBJ1-5; no definite D call. The V end was cut by 4 bases, the J end by 7 bases, with 14 bases between. The CDR3 loop spans 14 amino acids. Germline V gene data show CDR1 as SGHTA and CDR2 as FQGNSA. The CDR3 sequence is CASSSRQRSQPQHF. In DNA, the CDR3 is TGTGCCAGCAGCTCCCGACAAAGGTCCCAGCCCCAGCATTTT.

The CDR3 sequence: CASSPHLRDNAGELFF. CDR3 nucleotide sequence: TGTGCCAGCAGCCCCCATCTCCGGGACAACGCCGGGGAGCTGTTTTTT. The chain combines TRBV9 with TRBJ2-2; D is perhaps TRBD1 (6 bases). V gave up 4 bases and J gave up 6 bases, with 19 bases separating them. The CDR3 covers 16 residues. Germline CDR1 and CDR2: SGDLS and YYNGEE.

This clone was recorded only once. V gene TRBV2 combines with J gene TRBJ2-3, with 8 bases lining up with TRBD1. This CDR3 has 14 residues. Losses at the gene ends were 7 bases for V and 6 bases for J; bases not matched to a gene: 9. Germline CDR1 SNHLY, CDR2 FYNNEI. In DNA, the CDR3 is TGTGCCAGCAAGCCCGGACAGGGATTTGATACGCAGTATTTT. This encodes CASKPGQGFDTQYF.

Concerning this clone: The same CDR3 can be traced to other DNA sequences in this sample. The chain carries TRBV6-1 and TRBJ2-5, with D uncertain. The CDR3 has 13 amino acids. The V end lost 4 bases, the J end lost 2 bases, and 8 bases lay between the germline ends. CDR1 and CDR2 from the germline V gene are MNHNS and SASEGT. CDR3 DNA: TGTGCCAGCAGTGCCCGACTTCAAGAGACCCAGTACTTC. This sequence encodes CASSARLQETQYF.

As to this clone: Other DNA sequences in this sample translate to the same CDR3. V and J are TRBV30 and TRBJ1-6; no clear D. The CDR3 extends over 11 amino acids. Deletions cut 1 base from V and 9 bases from J, with 4 bases between. Germline values: CDR1 GTSNPN, CDR2 SVGIG (reference sequence). The CDR3 here is CAWSEGSPLHF. The CDR3 bases are TGTGCCTGGAGTGAGGGTTCACCCCTCCACTTT.

This clone was observed once. The chain employs TRBV5-1 and TRBJ1-2; D unresolved. Trimming cost V 1 base and J 2 bases, with 9 bases left between them. Germline CDR1 SGHRS, CDR2 YFSETQ. The CDR3 covers 14 residues. CDR3 nucleotide sequence: TGCGCCAGCAGCTTGAATCAGGCCAACTATGGCTACACCTTC. Its protein product is CASSLNQANYGYTF. The full variable domain, completed using reference TRBV5-1 and TRBJ1-2, is KAGVTQTPRYLIKTRGQQVTLSCSPISGHRSVSWYQQTPGQGLQFLFEYFSETQRNKGNFPGRFSGRQFSNSRSEMNVSTLELGDSALYLCASSLNQANYGYTFGSGTRLTVV.

The rearrangement links TRBV10-3 to TRBJ2-1; 10 bases line up with TRBD2. Unmatched junction bases numbered 7, after V lost 7 bases and J lost 7 bases. The CDR3 is 14 residues long. Germline CDR1 ENHRY, CDR2 SYGVKD. CDR3 sequence (DNA): TGTGCCATCAATCCTAGCGGGAGTGAAAATGAGCAGTTCTTC. Its protein is CAINPSGSENEQFF.

This rearrangement joins TRBV5-1 to TRBJ2-1; 11 bases map to TRBD2. The length of the CDR3 is 16 residues. Trimming at V came to 4 bases and at J to 6 bases, leaving 9 bases not matched to a gene. CDR1 is SGHRS and CDR2 is YFSETQ in the germline V gene. CDR3 DNA: TGCGCCAGCAGCGAAAGACTAGCGGGGAAATCCAATGAGCAGTTCTTC. Translating gives CASSERLAGKSNEQFF.

V usage is TRBV7-2 and J usage is TRBJ1-6; D may be TRBD1 (5 bases). Germline CDR1 and CDR2: SGHTA and FQGNSA. The V and J ends lost 5 bases and 5 bases respectively, with 16 bases between them. The length of the CDR3 is 16 residues. CDR3 sequence reads: CASSLTGRGDNSPLHF. CDR3 sequence (DNA): TGTGCCAGCAGCCTTACGGGGAGGGGAGATAATTCACCCCTCCACTTT.